Sequencing of this TCR beta chain was carried out in a study of blood T cell repertoires in COVID-19. V gave up 4 bases and J gave up 4 bases, with 15 bases separating them. Germline V gene data show CDR1 as SGHNT and CDR2 as YYREEE (reference sequence). The CDR3 sequence is 16 residues long. Assay: immunoSEQ multiplex PCR; the TCRdb copy retains only in-frame clones and omits some. The table lists about 350,000 clones, 88% of them singletons. Sequencing used PBMCs or T cells enriched from blood (not recorded which). This chain joins TRBV5-4 and TRBJ1-6; D is possibly TRBD1 (5 bases). The receptor was isolated from a woman younger than 45 who had been exposed to COVID-19. The chain's CDR3 is CASSGLGGSYNSPLHF. The DNA of the CDR3 is TGTGCCAGCAGCGGCCTCGGGGGGTCGTATAATTCACCCCTCCACTTT.